This record concerns one T cell receptor (beta chain) sequence. Its cognate antigen is unknown. The sample is drawn from a study of beta chain features in type 1 diabetes. Every bit of the isolated RNA underwent reverse transcription, so sequencing read expressed TCRB transcripts. Assay used: immunoSEQ multiplex PCR; TCRdb lists only in-frame clones, some missing. The sample includes 160,000 or so clones, 8.5% to 10% of them seen just once. Study-level results: Moderate yet significant TCRB CDR3 shortening was seen in Type 1 diabetes patients in all four CD4+ subsets.

This CDR3 is 14 amino acids long. Germline V gene sequence: CDR1 KGHSH, CDR2 LQKENI. With 3 bases removed from V and 5 bases from J, the gap between germline ends came to 13 bases. This chain uses TRBV18 with TRBJ2-5, with D unresolved. Material: central memory CD4+ T cells from blood. The TCR comes from a woman aged 25-40 years with type 1 diabetes. Here the CDR3 reads CASSPGQKRETQYF. The CDR3 DNA reads as TGTGCCAGCTCACCTGGGCAGAAAAGGGAGACCCAGTACTTC.